What follows is one T cell receptor (beta chain) and its context. This clonotype was counted at least ten times. What antigen it recognizes has not been identified. The input lacks base qualities; no much larger clone sits a single base away. The ophthalmopathy patients had moderately to severely active disease, with a Clinical Activity Score of 3 or higher, a NOSPECS grade of 4 or higher, and a disease duration of less than 3 months. Patients were excluded if they had other autoimmune diseases, uncontrolled infections, pregnancy or lactation. Diagnosis relied on clinical symptoms, serum thyroxine, TRAb, thyroid ultrasound and orbital computed tomography. Ficoll-Paque density gradient centrifugation was used to isolate PBMCs from around 10 ml of fresh peripheral blood. Total RNA was extracted using Trizol reagent, and RNA quality was checked on an Agilent 2100 Bioanalyzer. This sample is part of a study of Graves' ophthalmopathy and Graves' hyperthyroidism (dated by TCRdb to 2016 to 2018). Background on the whole study: Peripheral blood was collected at initial diagnosis, before any treatment. TCR beta repertoire signatures were used to distinguish Graves' ophthalmopathy from Graves' hyperthyroidism and to predict progression to ophthalmopathy. In total, 135 blood samples were TCR-sequenced: 40 to 45 ophthalmopathy, under 80 hyperthyroidism and around 17 hyperthyroidism-to-ophthalmopathy patients. To explore V-J signatures distinguishing ophthalmopathy from hyperthyroidism, a discovery set of about a hundred patients (43 ophthalmopathy, roughly 55 stable hyperthyroidism) was enrolled. For independent validation, a separate cohort was made up of 18 to 20 hyperthyroidism patients plus 17 patients who later progressed from hyperthyroidism to ophthalmopathy. In over five hyperthyroidism patients, T-cell repertoires of thyroid tissue and blood were compared. Following sample collection, hyperthyroidism patients were given methimazole at a starting dose of 30 mg daily, and ophthalmopathy patients were given high-dose intravenous methylprednisolone. The 95 to 100 discovery patients were randomly split 7:3 into training and test sets.

Study-level results and caveats: Most expanded thyroid clonotypes with frequency above 0.001 were also detected in blood, suggesting blood repertoires may reflect the thyroid immune response. The 13-signature model separated ophthalmopathy from stable hyperthyroidism with 85% to 90% sensitivity and about 81% specificity in cross-validation, and 80%/75% in the test set. Sample size was not statistically predetermined, and group allocation was not concealed from the investigators. In validation, the model predicted ophthalmopathy progression with 55% to 71% sensitivity and roughly 72% specificity; fewer than 15 predicted patients were CT-confirmed with GO in a median of around 6 months.

For repertoire sequencing, the TCR beta CDR3 regions were amplified from RNA transcripts. A first-round RT-PCR used HTBI primers with the Qiagen OneStep RT-PCR kit, followed by a second-round multiplex PCR, size selection and purification. Sequencing of the libraries was carried out on an Illumina HiSeq2000 in paired-end mode with 100 bp reads. The source study handled its data this way. SOAPnuke was used to process the reads, throwing out any read that had adapters, had uncalled bases, had a mean Phred below 15, or lacked an exact constant-primer or identifier match. COPE v1.2.5 was used to merge high-quality paired reads. Each unique nucleotide sequence was treated as a clonotype, and MiTCR v1.1 was used to align the clonotypes to the IMGT TRB V, D and J references. The analysis was limited to V-J combinations with a frequency above 0.0001, which together covered just over 98% of the repertoires. For each V-J combination, a TCR clonal expansion and chaos score was defined as F50 clonal expansion divided by the chaos observed in the TCRdist matrix. Welch's t-statistics and random forest were used to narrow the features down to approximately twelve V-J combinations, which were then fed into a naive Bayes classifier. The Morisita-Horn index was used to measure how similar the thyroid and blood repertoires were. In TCRdb, the public reads were trimmed at Q25 with fastp and aligned with MiXCR, with productive beta chains retained. Duplicate CDR3 protein sequences are folded into a single record with the most common DNA and genes. TCRdb, not the authors, supplied the V and J calls. The sample contains a few hundred thousand distinct CDR3 sequences, about 16% of them found a single time. Of the sample, roughly 1.5% falls within the top ten clones.

Including the terminal cysteine and phenylalanine, the CDR3 comprises 14 residues. Only the CDR3 DNA is retained, 42 bases long and in frame from the first base. CDR1 and CDR2, per the germline V gene, are MNHEY and SVGEGT. Between the V and J ends, shortened by 2 bases and 2 bases respectively, the junction contains 9 bases. This sequence originates from a woman under 30 with Graves' ophthalmopathy. Donor details come from another sample of the same person, matched by shared clones. The chain employs TRBV6-2 or TRBV6-3 and TRBJ2-5; TRBD1 might be the D gene, on 6 matching bases. Sequencing was done on a sample of peripheral blood. The CDR3: CASSYEDRQETQYF. The bases are TGTGCCAGCAGTTACGAGGACAGACAAGAGACCCAGTACTTC.